Listed below are T cell receptor beta chains from one sample, sequenced in a study of blood T cells in healthy people across ages. TCRdb processed the 5' RACE reads anew with MiXCR; each CDR3 protein has one entry. Of a few hundred thousand distinct CDR3 sequences listed, 25% to 30% are singletons. Material: blood. The receptor source for this set is a woman aged 70 to 79 in good health. Both conserved end residues are part of each CDR3. D genes are given only for firm matches. For some rows the clone size is stated as once, few or many, or as a class when expanded; others skip it.

TRBD2	few	TRBV5-5	TRBJ2-5	TGTGCCAGCAGCCCATCGACTAGCGGGAGGAGCGAGACCCAGTACTTC	CASSPSTSGRSETQYF
TRBD1	-	TRBV25-1	TRBJ1-5	TGTGCCAGCAGTGGACAGGGTCAGCCCCAGCATTTT	CASSGQGQPQHF
TRBD1	-	TRBV5-1	TRBJ2-3	TGCGCCAGCAGCTTGGGACAGGGGAAACGAGATACGCAGTATTTT	CASSLGQGKRDTQYF
TRBD1	few	TRBV3-1	TRBJ2-5	TGTGCCAGCAGCCAACTGGGACAGTCAGAGGAGACCCAGTACTTC	CASSQLGQSEETQYF
-	-	TRBV5-1	TRBJ2-5	TGCGCCAGCAACGCGGGTATCCAAGAGACCCAGTACTTC	CASNAGIQETQYF
-	-	TRBV4-1	TRBJ2-3	TGCGCCAGCAGCCAAGATTATGGGACGTCAGACACAGATACGCAGTATTTT	CASSQDYGTSDTDTQYF
TRBD1	few	TRBV5-1	TRBJ1-2	TGCGCCAGCAGCTTGACAGGGGGCGCGGAACTCTACACCTTC	CASSLTGGAELYTF
-	-	TRBV11-2	TRBJ1-1	TGTGCCAGCAGCTCCCGGACGGGGAACACTGAAGCTTTCTTT	CASSSRTGNTEAFF
-	few	TRBV9	TRBJ2-1	TGTGCCAGCAGCGTAGGCTATGAGCAGTTCTTC	CASSVGYEQFF
TRBD2	few	TRBV6-2/TRBV6-3	TRBJ2-7	TGTGCCAGCAGTTACTCCCGACTAGCGGGAGCTTTCTACGAGCAGTACTTC	CASSYSRLAGAFYEQYF
TRBD1	-	TRBV7-2	TRBJ2-7	TGTGCCAGCAGCATTGGGACAGGATTTTACGAGCAGTACTTC	CASSIGTGFYEQYF
-	many	TRBV2	TRBJ2-5	TGTGCCAGCAGGCCCCCCCCTGGTCTGTACCAAGAGACCCAGTACTTC	CASRPPPGLYQETQYF
-	-	TRBV20-1	TRBJ2-7	TGCAGTGCTAGAGATCACAGAACGTACGAGGGCGAGCAGTACTTC	CSARDHRTYEGEQYF
TRBD2	-	TRBV7-9	TRBJ2-1	TGTGCCAGCAGCCCGGGACTAGCGGGGCTATACAATGAGCAGTTCTTC	CASSPGLAGLYNEQFF
TRBD2	-	TRBV20-1	TRBJ2-3	TGCAGTGCTAGTAGTGCGGCGGGAGGGACAGATACGCAGTATTTT	CSASSAAGGTDTQYF
-	-	TRBV20-1	TRBJ1-2	TGCAGTGCTTACAGATCCGAAGGTGGCTACACCTTC	CSAYRSEGGYTF
TRBD1	-	TRBV27	TRBJ1-3	TGTGCCAGCAGTCTCGGACAGGGGTCAGGAAACACCATATATTTT	CASSLGQGSGNTIYF
-	-	TRBV4-3	TRBJ2-7	TGCGCCAGCAGCCAAGAGGTTCGAGGCCAGTTCCACGAGCAGTACTTC	CASSQEVRGQFHEQYF
TRBD2	few	TRBV4-2	TRBJ2-5	TGTGCCAGCAGCCAGGGGGTATCACGGGGGGACGAGACCCAGTACTTC	CASSQGVSRGDETQYF
-	-	TRBV28	TRBJ1-4	TGTGCCAGCAGGCGAGGGGTTAAGGAAAAACTGTTTTTT	CASRRGVKEKLFF
TRBD1	-	TRBV4-1	TRBJ2-7	TGCGCCAGCAGCCAAAAAATCGACAGGGGCTCTGATGTGCAGTACTTC	CASSQKIDRGSDVQYF
TRBD2	-	TRBV9	TRBJ2-1	TGTGCCAGCAATCGAATTAGCGGGAGCCGGGGGGGCACCAATGAGCAGTTCTTC	CASNRISGSRGGTNEQFF
TRBD2	-	TRBV5-1	TRBJ2-2	TGCGCCAGCAGCTCTCTTTCCGGGACTAGTACCGGGGAGCTGTTTTTT	CASSSLSGTSTGELFF
-	-	TRBV6-5	TRBJ2-4	TGTGCCAGCAGTTCCGCTCGGATGTTTAACATTCAGTACTTC	CASSSARMFNIQYF
-	many	TRBV9	TRBJ2-7	TGTGCCAGCAGCGTCGTCGGGAGCTCCTACGAGCAGTACTTC	CASSVVGSSYEQYF
TRBD1	many	TRBV29-1	TRBJ1-4	TGCAGCGTAAAGGGGACAGTCGCGAATGAAAAACTGTTTTTT	CSVKGTVANEKLFF
TRBD2	-	TRBV27	TRBJ2-7	TGTGCCAGCAGTTTCCTAGCGGGAGTGAGCGAGCAGTACTTC	CASSFLAGVSEQYF
-	-	TRBV15	TRBJ2-7	TGTGCCACCAGCGCAGAAGGGGGGCTCGAGCAGTACTTC	CATSAEGGLEQYF
-	-	TRBV20-1	TRBJ2-5	TGCAGTGCTCGACTGAAACAAGAGACCCAGTACTTC	CSARLKQETQYF
-	-	TRBV6-1	TRBJ2-1	TGTGCCACCCGTGTGGCATTACTGTACAATGAGCAGTTCTTC	CATRVALLYNEQFF
-	-	TRBV14	TRBJ2-1	TGTGCCAGCAGCCAACCGGGAGATGGGTACAGAGGTGAGCAGTTCTTC	CASSQPGDGYRGEQFF
TRBD1	few	TRBV7-9	TRBJ1-1	TGTGCCAGCAGCTTGAGACAGGGGAACACTGAAGCTTTCTTT	CASSLRQGNTEAFF
TRBD1	few	TRBV28	TRBJ2-7	TGTGCCAGCAGTCCGCAGGACAGGGTAAAACGCGAGCAGTACTTC	CASSPQDRVKREQYF
-	-	TRBV7-9	TRBJ1-2	TGTGCCAGCACCAACCGGGGCTATGGCTACACCTTC	CASTNRGYGYTF
TRBD1	-	TRBV20-1	TRBJ2-7	TGCAGTGCGTATACGGGGACAGGGGGATCGAACGAGCAGTACTTC	CSAYTGTGGSNEQYF
TRBD1	few	TRBV28	TRBJ2-7	TGTGCCAGCAGTTTTTCAGGGACAGGGCTCACCTACGAGCAGTACTTC	CASSFSGTGLTYEQYF
-	-	TRBV10-3	TRBJ2-5	TGTGCCATCAGTCGCGGGGTGAGAGGGGAGTCAGAGACCCAGTACTTC	CAISRGVRGESETQYF
-	few	TRBV9	TRBJ2-3	TGTGCCAGCAGCCCAGGAGGCGGGATCACAGATACGCAGTATTTT	CASSPGGGITDTQYF
TRBD1	few	TRBV28	TRBJ2-1	TGTGCCAGCAGCCCAGGGGGATCGGCAAATGAGCAGTTCTTC	CASSPGGSANEQFF
-	-	TRBV5-1	TRBJ2-3	TGCGCCAGCAGCTTTGGGAACGAGGCAGATACGCAGTATTTT	CASSFGNEADTQYF
-	-	TRBV2	TRBJ2-1	TGTGCCAGCAGCCCCGGGGAAAACAATGAGCAGTTCTTC	CASSPGENNEQFF
-	few	TRBV12-3/TRBV12-4	TRBJ2-4	TGTGCCAGCAGTACCTTGGACGGATGGAACATTCAGTACTTC	CASSTLDGWNIQYF
-	few	TRBV9	TRBJ1-4	TGTGCCAGCAGTTTGTCAGTCAGCCCCAATGAAAAACTGTTTTTT	CASSLSVSPNEKLFF
TRBD2	-	TRBV29-1	TRBJ2-3	TGCAGCGTTATCACCCTCCTAGCGGGGGACCTCACAGATACGCAGTATTTT	CSVITLLAGDLTDTQYF
-	few	TRBV29-1	TRBJ2-7	TGCAGCGTTGGCGTCTCCTACGAGCAGTACTTC	CSVGVSYEQYF
-	few	TRBV12-3/TRBV12-4	TRBJ2-7	TGTGCCAGCAGCCGTCCAAGAGGGGGGGCCTACGAGCAGTACTTC	CASSRPRGGAYEQYF
TRBD1	-	TRBV7-2	TRBJ1-2	TGTGCCAGCAGCTTGGACACAGGGGGCAGCTATGGCTACACCTTC	CASSLDTGGSYGYTF
TRBD1	few	TRBV5-5	TRBJ1-2	TGTGCCAGCAGCTTGGGGGACAGTAACTATGGCTACACCTTC	CASSLGDSNYGYTF
-	-	TRBV20-1	TRBJ2-5	TGCAGTGCTAGAGAAATGGAGACCCAGTACTTC	CSAREMETQYF
-	few	TRBV15	TRBJ2-5	TGTGCCACCAGCAGAGACACCCAAGAGACCCAGTACTTC	CATSRDTQETQYF
TRBD2	-	TRBV5-1	TRBJ2-3	TGCGCCAGCAGCTTGGAATTAGCGGGAGTAGTGCAGTATTTT	CASSLELAGVVQYF
TRBD2	few	TRBV5-1	TRBJ2-7	TGCGCCAGCAGCTCAGGACTAGCGGAATTAATCTACGAGCAGTACTTC	CASSSGLAELIYEQYF
-	few	TRBV12-5	TRBJ2-5	TGTGCTAGTGGTTTGACGCTAGCCAAGCCACCCGACCAAGAGACCCAGTACTTC	CASGLTLAKPPDQETQYF
-	-	TRBV4-1	TRBJ2-5	TGCGCCAGCAGCCCTCCTGGGATAGGGGGATTAGGAGAGACCCAGTACTTC	CASSPPGIGGLGETQYF
TRBD1	-	TRBV7-2	TRBJ2-2	TGTGCCAGCAGCTTATGGGGACAGGGCACCGGGGAGCTGTTTTTT	CASSLWGQGTGELFF
-	-	TRBV4-1	TRBJ1-6	TGCGCCAGCAGCCAAGATCAGGGTAATTCACCCCTCCACTTT	CASSQDQGNSPLHF
-	-	TRBV20-1	TRBJ1-2	TGCAGTGCTAGAGGCTCGGGACGGAACTTATATGGCTACACCTTC	CSARGSGRNLYGYTF
-	-	TRBV20-1	TRBJ2-5	TGCAGTGCTAGCTCGCGGAGGGAAGAGACCCAGTACTTC	CSASSRREETQYF